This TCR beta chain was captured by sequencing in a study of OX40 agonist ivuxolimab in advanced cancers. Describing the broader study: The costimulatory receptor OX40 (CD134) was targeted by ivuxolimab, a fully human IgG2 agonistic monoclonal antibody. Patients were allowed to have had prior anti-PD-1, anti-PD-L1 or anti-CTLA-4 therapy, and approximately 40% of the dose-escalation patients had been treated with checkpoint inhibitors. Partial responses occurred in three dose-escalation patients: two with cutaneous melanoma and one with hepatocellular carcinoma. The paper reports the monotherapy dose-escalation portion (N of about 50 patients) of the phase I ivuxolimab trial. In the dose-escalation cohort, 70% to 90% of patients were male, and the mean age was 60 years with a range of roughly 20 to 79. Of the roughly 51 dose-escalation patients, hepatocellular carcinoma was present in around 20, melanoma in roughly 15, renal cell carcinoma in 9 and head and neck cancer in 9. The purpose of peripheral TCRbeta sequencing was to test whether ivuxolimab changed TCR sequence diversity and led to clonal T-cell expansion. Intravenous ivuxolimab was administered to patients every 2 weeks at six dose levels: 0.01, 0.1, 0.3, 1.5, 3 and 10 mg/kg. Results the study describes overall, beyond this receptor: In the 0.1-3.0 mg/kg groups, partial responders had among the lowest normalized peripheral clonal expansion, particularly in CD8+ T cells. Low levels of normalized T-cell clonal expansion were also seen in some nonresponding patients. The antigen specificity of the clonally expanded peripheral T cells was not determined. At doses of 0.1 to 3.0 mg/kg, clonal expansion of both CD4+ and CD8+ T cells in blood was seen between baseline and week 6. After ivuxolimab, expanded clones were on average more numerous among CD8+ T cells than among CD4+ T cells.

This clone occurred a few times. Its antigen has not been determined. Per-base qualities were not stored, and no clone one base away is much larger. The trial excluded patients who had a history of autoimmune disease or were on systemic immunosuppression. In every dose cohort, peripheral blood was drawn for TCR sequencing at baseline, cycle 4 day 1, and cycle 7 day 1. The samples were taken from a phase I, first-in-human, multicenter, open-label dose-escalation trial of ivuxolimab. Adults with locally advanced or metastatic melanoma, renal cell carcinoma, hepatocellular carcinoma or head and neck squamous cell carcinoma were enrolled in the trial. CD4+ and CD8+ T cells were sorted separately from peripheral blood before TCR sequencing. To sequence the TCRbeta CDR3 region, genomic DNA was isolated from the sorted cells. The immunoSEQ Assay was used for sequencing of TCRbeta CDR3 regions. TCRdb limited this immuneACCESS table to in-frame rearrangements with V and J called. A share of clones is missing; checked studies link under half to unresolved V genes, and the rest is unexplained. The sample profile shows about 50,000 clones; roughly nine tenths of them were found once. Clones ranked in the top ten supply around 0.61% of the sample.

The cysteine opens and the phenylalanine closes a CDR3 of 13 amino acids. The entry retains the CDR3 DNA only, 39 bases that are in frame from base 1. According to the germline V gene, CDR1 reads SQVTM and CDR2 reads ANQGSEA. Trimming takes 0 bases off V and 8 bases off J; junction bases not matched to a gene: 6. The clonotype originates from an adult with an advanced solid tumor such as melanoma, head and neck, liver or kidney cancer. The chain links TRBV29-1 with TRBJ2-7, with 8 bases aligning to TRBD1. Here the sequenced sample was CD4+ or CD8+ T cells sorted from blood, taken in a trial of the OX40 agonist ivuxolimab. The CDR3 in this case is CSVEDETGEKQYF. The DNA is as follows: TGCAGCGTTGAAGACGAGACAGGGGAAAAGCAGTACTTC.